The 26 T cell receptor beta chains below were found in one sample sequenced in a study of blood T cell repertoires in COVID-19. Profiled with immunoSEQ multiplex PCR; TCRdb holds only in-frame clones, not every one. The sample has 250,000 or so clones, roughly 90% seen once. Material: peripheral blood. Source of these receptors: a woman aged 55-69 years with COVID-19, enrolled during active disease.

The chain combines TRBV9 with TRBJ2-3; D may be TRBD1 (5 bases). The CDR3 is 12 amino acids. The germline gives CDR1 SGDLS, CDR2 YYNGEE. V lost 5 bases, J lost 3 bases, and 7 bases lay in between. CDR3: CASSKGTDTQYF. The CDR3, as DNA: TGTGCCAGCAGTAAGGGGACAGATACGCAGTATTTT.

The gene calls are TRBV11-2 and TRBJ2-5; 9 nucleotides line up with TRBD1. V trimming: 5 bases; J trimming: 5 bases; junction bases outside the gene matches: 15. This CDR3 comprises 17 residues. Germline assignment: CDR1 SGHAT and CDR2 FQNNGV. The CDR3 reads CASSPFSRGTGLETQYF. CDR3 bases: TGTGCCAGCAGCCCCTTTAGCCGAGGGACAGGGCTGGAGACCCAGTACTTC.

The chain combines TRBV11-3 with TRBJ1-5; D gene ambiguous. Trimming left V 6 bases short and J 6 bases short, with 18 bases between. Germline V gene data show CDR1 as SGHNT and CDR2 as YENEEA. The CDR3 runs 15 residues. The CDR3 region is CASRYPGPSFQPQHF. In DNA form, the CDR3 reads TGTGCCAGCAGGTATCCAGGCCCCTCCTTTCAGCCCCAGCATTTT.

CDR3 sequence: CASSLVLSGGAETQYF. The CDR3 coding sequence is TGTGCCAGCAGCTTAGTTCTCAGCGGGGGGGCAGAGACCCAGTACTTC. This chain uses TRBV11-2 with TRBJ2-5; TRBD2 agrees at 10 bases. The CDR3 runs 16 residues. Trimming at V came to 1 base and at J to 4 bases, leaving 6 bases not matched to a gene. Germline loops: CDR1 SGHAT, CDR2 FQNNGV.

The DNA for the CDR3 is TGTGCCTGGGGGGGTGGAGGTGAAAAACTGTTTTTT. Protein sequence: CAWGGGGEKLFF. The V and J genes are TRBV30 and TRBJ1-4, with D perhaps TRBD1 (5 bases). The CDR3 contains 12 residues. Between the trimmed V and J ends, which lost 5 bases and 7 bases, there was a span of 11 bases. The germline CDR1 and CDR2 sequences are GTSNPN and SVGIG (reference sequence). Looking up the rest from reference TRBV30 and TRBJ1-4 gives the full variable domain: SQTIHQWPATLVQPVGSPLSLECTVEGTSNPNLYWYRQAAGRGLQLLFYSVGIGQISSEVPQNLSASRPQDRQFILSSKKLLLSDSGFYLCAWGGGGEKLFFGSGTQLSVL.

The chain joins TRBV24-1 to TRBJ1-3; a weak D match, TRBD1 (6 bases). V lost 0 bases and J lost 4, with 15 bases in between. This CDR3 has 17 amino acids. The germline gives CDR1 KGHDR, CDR2 SFDVKD. In nucleotides, the CDR3 is TGTGCCACCAGTGATTTGTACAGGGTCCCCAAGGGAAACACCATATATTTT. It is translated as CATSDLYRVPKGNTIYF.

This chain links TRBV12-3 or TRBV12-4 with TRBJ1-1; the match to TRBD1 covers 7 bases. The ends lost 5 bases at V and 6 bases at J; junction bases unmatched: 6. The CDR3 covers 13 residues. CDR3 loop: CASSLRGIPEAFF. The CDR3 DNA reads TGTGCCAGCAGTCTCAGGGGGATACCTGAAGCTTTCTTT.

This chain joins TRBV18 and TRBJ2-1; D perhaps matches TRBD1 (6 bases). Trimming left V 5 bases short and J 6 bases short, with 20 bases between. Germline CDR1 is KGHSH and CDR2 is LQKENI. The CDR3 is 16 residues long. This CDR3 reads CASSGKQGAGGNEQFF. DNA of the CDR3: TGTGCCAGCTCAGGTAAACAGGGCGCTGGCGGCAATGAGCAGTTCTTC.

V is TRBV7-3 and J is TRBJ2-3, with TRBD1 matching over 10 bases. The CDR3 extends over 16 amino acids. J lost 4 bases, V lost 3 bases, and 7 bases had no gene match. CDR1 and CDR2 (germline): SGHTA, FQGTGA. The CDR3 DNA sequence: TGTGCCAGCAGCTTTGGACAGGGGGTGGGGTCAGATACGCAGTATTTT. It specifies CASSFGQGVGSDTQYF.

The table lists this clone with a count of one. CDR3 coding DNA: TGCGCCAGCAGCCAGGAGTCTGGGGCCAACGTCCTGACTTTC. Its translation is CASSQESGANVLTF. V usage is TRBV4-3 and J usage is TRBJ2-6, with D uncertain. The germline V gene has CDR1 LGHNA and CDR2 YSLEER. The CDR3 is made up of 14 amino acids. The V and J ends lost 3 bases and 1 base respectively, with 4 bases between them.

The chain has TRBV3-1 (or the pseudogene TRBV3-2) and TRBJ2-5, with TRBD2 identical over 7 bases. Germline trimming cut 4 bases from V and 4 bases from J; bases unmatched to any gene: 15. The CDR3 covers 17 residues. Germline CDR1 reads LGHDT; CDR2 reads YNNKEL (reference sequence). The CDR3 bases are TGTGCCAGCAGCCGATCGAGGTTGGCGGGGGTCCGAGAGACCCAGTACTTC. Translated, it gives CASSRSRLAGVRETQYF.

This CDR3 is CASSQVPGQGSIYGYTF. Here the CDR3 DNA reads TGTGCCAGCAGCCAAGTTCCCGGGCAGGGGAGTATCTATGGCTACACCTTC. The chain employs TRBV4-2 and TRBJ1-2; tentatively, D is TRBD1 (6 bases). This CDR3 spans 17 amino acids. V lost 1 base and J 4 bases, leaving 19 bases between the germline ends. Germline V lookup: CDR1 LGHNA, CDR2 YNFKEQ.

CDR3 region: CAWSRRTGVTIGYTF. DNA for the CDR3: TGTGCCTGGAGTCGCAGGACAGGGGTGACGATTGGCTACACCTTC. This sequence joins TRBV30 and TRBJ1-2, with 9 positions matching TRBD1. The CDR3 is 15 amino acids. V shed 2 bases, J shed 7 bases, and the junction held 11 bases outside the gene matches. CDR1 GTSNPN and CDR2 SVGIG come from the germline V gene (reference sequence).

The chain recombines TRBV30 with TRBJ1-1; a possible D gene is TRBD1 (5 bases). The CDR3 loop spans 15 amino acids. From germline, CDR1 is GTSNPN and CDR2 SVGIG (reference sequence). V dropped 1 base and J dropped 3 bases, with 15 bases sitting between them. This chain's CDR3 is CAWSAGRVGHTEAFF. CDR3 DNA: TGTGCCTGGAGTGCGGGGAGGGTGGGGCACACTGAAGCTTTCTTT.

The chain uses TRBV18 and TRBJ2-1, with 14 bases aligning to TRBD2. The V gene end was trimmed by 3 bases and the J gene end by 4 bases; junction bases not matched to a gene: 8. The CDR3 runs to 18 residues. Germline CDR1 KGHSH, CDR2 LQKENI. The CDR3 here is CASSPYKGLAGVYNEQFF. DNA of the CDR3: TGTGCCAGCTCACCCTACAAGGGACTAGCGGGGGTATACAATGAGCAGTTCTTC.

The V gene is TRBV7-2, the J gene TRBJ1-6, with TRBD1 identical over 8 bases. The CDR3 consists of 17 residues. The germline gives CDR1 SGHTA, CDR2 FQGNSA. V lost 3 bases and J lost 0; bases outside the gene matches: 4. The CDR3 bases are TGTGCCAGCAGCTTTCAAGGACAGGGCTCCTATAATTCACCCCTCCACTTT. This encodes CASSFQGQGSYNSPLHF.

This chain connects TRBV7-2 to TRBJ2-7; weak D call: TRBD2 (6 bases). Between the trimmed V and J ends, which lost 6 bases and 7 bases, there was a span of 19 bases. CDR1 is SGHTA, CDR2 FQGNSA, per germline. The CDR3 has 14 amino acids. The CDR3 reads CASRDAGPGSEQYF. The CDR3 DNA sequence: TGTGCCAGCAGGGACGCGGGGCCAGGTTCTGAGCAGTACTTC.

The rearrangement uses TRBV3-1 (or the pseudogene TRBV3-2) and TRBJ2-7, with D maybe TRBD2 (5 bases). Trimming stripped 5 bases from V and 7 bases from J, with 12 bases between. CDR1 and CDR2 from the germline V gene are LGHDT and YNNKEL (reference sequence). This CDR3 has 12 amino acids. This chain's CDR3 is CASSTGGWEQYF. The CDR3 nucleotides read TGTGCCAGCAGCACCGGCGGGTGGGAGCAGTACTTC.

This rearrangement joins TRBV7-2 to TRBJ2-6, with D tentatively TRBD1 (5 bases). V lost 7 bases, J lost 2 bases, and 15 bases lay in between. The CDR3 length is 16 residues. Germline V gene data show CDR1 as SGHTA and CDR2 as FQGNSA. The CDR3: CASTLGAGPGANVLTF. CDR3 DNA: TGTGCCAGCACCCTGGGCGCAGGGCCTGGGGCCAACGTCCTGACTTTC.

This chain joins TRBV2 and TRBJ2-2, with D unresolved. CDR3 size: 14 residues. With 1 base removed from V and 6 bases from J, the gap between germline ends came to 9 bases. Looked up from germline, CDR1 is SNHLY and CDR2 is FYNNEI. This chain's CDR3 is CASSEEKRAGELFF. The CDR3 nucleotides read TGTGCCAGCAGTGAAGAGAAACGCGCCGGGGAGCTGTTTTTT. Full variable domain (missing parts from reference TRBV2 and TRBJ2-2): EPEVTQTPSHQVTQMGQEVILRCVPISNHLYFYWYRQILGQKVEFLVSFYNNEISEKSEIFDDQFSVERPDGSNFTLKIRSTKLEDSAMYFCASSEEKRAGELFFGEGSRLTVL.

This clone has only one observation. The chain has TRBV19 and TRBJ1-5, with a possible D match to TRBD1 (6 bases). Per germline, CDR1 LNHDA and CDR2 SQIVND (reference sequence). CDR3 length equals 15 residues. Trimming removed 5 bases from V and 2 bases from J, with 13 bases in between. The CDR3 protein is CASSAQGPRNQPQHF. DNA for the CDR3: TGTGCCAGTAGTGCCCAGGGGCCGCGCAATCAGCCCCAGCATTTT.

The chain employs TRBV11-2 and TRBJ2-1, with D unclear. V lost 1 base and J 4 bases, leaving 17 bases between the germline ends. The CDR3 runs 17 residues. CDR1 is SGHAT and CDR2 is FQNNGV in the germline V gene. The CDR3 sequence is CASSLALGSEDYNEQFF. CDR3 nucleotide sequence: TGTGCCAGCAGCTTAGCATTAGGCAGCGAGGATTACAATGAGCAGTTCTTC.

This clone was observed once. V gene TRBV9 combines with J gene TRBJ1-5, with D unclear. The CDR3 has 13 residues. Per germline, CDR1 SGDLS and CDR2 YYNGEE. Trimming took 0 bases from V and 4 from J, leaving 5 bases between them. The CDR3: CASSVDMNQPQHF. The CDR3 coding sequence is TGTGCCAGCAGCGTAGATATGAATCAGCCCCAGCATTTT.

A remark on this clone: The same CDR3 can be traced to other DNA sequences in this sample. V gene TRBV6-2 or TRBV6-3 combines with J gene TRBJ2-3; 7 bases are shared with TRBD2. The CDR3 extends over 16 amino acids. V was pared by 5 bases and J by 4 bases, with 12 bases of the junction left unmatched. CDR1 and CDR2 from the germline V gene are MNHEY and SVGEGT. CDR3 in DNA: TGTGCCAGCAGTCGGCAGGGACCTGCGGGAGCAGATACGCAGTATTTT. It specifies CASSRQGPAGADTQYF.

The V and J genes are TRBV19 and TRBJ1-5; 8 bases agree with TRBD1. The CDR3 covers 15 residues. After removal of 4 bases from V and 5 bases from J, the junction contained 7 bases not matched to a gene. Germline lookup yields CDR1 LNHDA and CDR2 SQIVND (reference sequence). CDR3 DNA: TGTGCCAGTAGTAATTTGGACAGGGCCCATCAGCCCCAGCATTTT. Its protein product is CASSNLDRAHQPQHF.

The genes are TRBV7-2 and TRBJ1-1; D possibly corresponds to TRBD1 (5 bases). CDR3 length equals 14 residues. Trimming pared 4 bases from V and 6 bases from J, leaving 15 bases between. Per the germline V gene, CDR1 is SGHTA and CDR2 is FQGNSA. The CDR3 here is CASSSRQSPPEAFF. Here the CDR3 DNA reads TGTGCCAGCAGCTCAAGACAGTCTCCCCCTGAAGCTTTCTTT.